This entry lists 27 T cell receptor beta chains sequenced from one sample in a study of T cell responses to AZD1222 COVID-19 vaccine. Only in-frame clones appear in the TCRdb table, and some are missing; sequencing was by immunoSEQ multiplex PCR. The profile shows 110,000 to 150,000 clones, around 90% of them singletons. This specimen was peripheral blood, taken 28 days after the second AZD1222 dose. The origin of the receptors is an adult who received the AZD1222 COVID-19 vaccine.

The J gene is TRBJ1-2, the V gene TRBV18, with TRBD1 matching 8 bases. This CDR3 region has 15 residues. V shed 3 bases and J 7 bases; nucleotides not matched to a gene: 10. Germline loops: CDR1 KGHSH, CDR2 LQKENI. CDR3 region: CASSPQGQVASGYTF. CDR3 coding DNA: TGTGCCAGCTCACCTCAGGGACAGGTCGCTAGTGGCTACACCTTC.

This clone occurred once. V gene TRBV6-5 combines with J gene TRBJ2-1; weak D call: TRBD1 (5 bases). Germline V lookup: CDR1 MNHEY, CDR2 SVGAGI. Trimming took off 8 bases at V and 4 bases at J, with 6 bases between the two ends. CDR3 length: 11 residues. This CDR3 is CASDRYNEQFF. CDR3 bases: TGTGCCAGCGACAGATACAATGAGCAGTTCTTC.

The rearrangement joins TRBV3-1 (or the pseudogene TRBV3-2) to TRBJ2-2, with 8 positions matching TRBD1. The CDR3 contains 13 residues. CDR1 and CDR2 from the germline V gene are LGHDT and YNNKEL (reference sequence). J lost 5 bases, V lost 5 bases, and 1 base had no gene match. The CDR3 region has the DNA TGTGCCAGCAGCGGGGACAGGACCGGGGAGCTGTTTTTT. Protein product: CASSGDRTGELFF.

The chain is built from TRBV6-5 and TRBJ2-1; tentatively, D is TRBD2 (5 bases). CDR1 MNHEY and CDR2 SVGAGI come from the germline V gene. This CDR3 is 15 amino acids long. Trimming removed 6 bases at V and 0 bases at J, with 12 bases between. CDR3 region: CASSPPGSSYNEQFF. CDR3 sequence (DNA): TGTGCCAGCAGCCCACCGGGGAGCTCCTACAATGAGCAGTTCTTC.

This clone was seen only a few times. The chain carries TRBV6-1 and TRBJ1-2; D is unclear. The V gene lost 4 bases and the J gene lost 5 bases, with 8 bases spanning the gap. The CDR3 has 12 residues. Germline assignment: CDR1 MNHNS and CDR2 SASEGT. The CDR3 bases are TGTGCCAGCAGTGTAGCCGGGTATGGCTACACCTTC. Amino acids: CASSVAGYGYTF.

CDR3 nucleotides: TGCAGCGTTTCCTTCAGGGACACTGAAGCTTTCTTT. It is translated as CSVSFRDTEAFF. The chain couples TRBV29-1 to TRBJ1-1; D possibly corresponds to TRBD1 (5 bases). The ends were cut back, 5 bases at V and 3 bases at J, with 10 bases in the middle. This CDR3 contains 12 residues. The germline gives CDR1 SQVTM, CDR2 ANQGSEA.

The genes are TRBV10-1 and TRBJ2-7; possible D gene TRBD2, 5 bases. V was trimmed by 1 base and J by 5 bases, leaving 9 bases between them. CDR3 length: 13 residues. Germline assignment: CDR1 WNHNN and CDR2 SYGVQD (reference sequence). The CDR3 region has the DNA TGCGCCAGCAGTGAGTGGAGGCGCAACGAGCAGTACTTC. As protein: CASSEWRRNEQYF.

The V gene is TRBV10-2, the J gene TRBJ1-6; D possibly corresponds to TRBD1 (5 bases). This CDR3 has 15 residues. The V end lost 2 bases, the J end lost 7 bases, and 12 bases lay between the germline ends. CDR1 is WSHSY, CDR2 SAAADI, per germline. The CDR3 coding sequence is TGCGCCAGCAGTGAGATGGGGGTGCCCAATTCACCCCTCCACTTT. It codes for CASSEMGVPNSPLHF.

V gene TRBV3-1 (or the pseudogene TRBV3-2) combines with J gene TRBJ2-1; no clear D. CDR1 is LGHDT, CDR2 YNNKEL, per germline (reference sequence). This CDR3 has 15 residues. Trimming removed 4 bases from V and 0 bases from J, with 10 bases in between. CDR3 nucleotide sequence: TGTGCCAGCAGCCGAGCTGGCCTCTCCTACAATGAGCAGTTCTTC. It codes for CASSRAGLSYNEQFF.

This clone was picked up one time. This chain connects TRBV2 to TRBJ2-7; D possibly matches TRBD1 or TRBD2 (5 bases each). CDR1 is SNHLY, CDR2 FYNNEI, per germline. The V and J ends lost 6 bases and 3 bases respectively, with 15 bases between them. The CDR3 totals 14 residues. CDR3 region: CASRPGGTLYEQYF. The CDR3, as DNA: TGTGCCAGCAGGCCTGGGGGAACCCTCTACGAGCAGTACTTC.

The chain recombines TRBV29-1 with TRBJ2-3, with a possible D match to TRBD1 (5 bases). Germline CDR1 SQVTM, CDR2 ANQGSEA. Trimming left V 4 bases short and J 4 bases short, with 6 bases between. CDR3 size: 11 residues. This chain's CDR3 is CSVAGSDTQYF. The CDR3 DNA reads as TGCAGCGTTGCAGGGTCAGATACGCAGTATTTT.

The chain combines TRBV5-1 with TRBJ2-5, with D possibly matching TRBD2 (6 bases). The CDR3 has 14 residues. The V gene lost 4 bases and the J gene lost 4 bases, with 14 bases spanning the gap. Germline CDR1 and CDR2: SGHRS and YFSETQ. The CDR3 is CASSATSRAETQYF. The CDR3 bases are TGCGCCAGCAGCGCGACTAGTCGGGCAGAGACCCAGTACTTC.

About this clone: The limits of the CDR3 on the DNA are not certain, so only TCRdb's listed CDR3 is given. The chain links TRBV6-5 to TRBJ2-7; the D segment call TRBD2 is taken from the table without a DNA check. The CDR3 has 12 residues if both end residues are counted. The germline gives CDR1 MNHEY, CDR2 SVGAGI. CDR3 residues: CASSTSGSEQYF.

V gene TRBV28 combines with J gene TRBJ1-6; 7 nucleotides agree with TRBD1. V lost 6 bases, J lost 9 bases, and 8 bases stayed unmatched. CDR1 is MDHEN, CDR2 SYDVKM, per germline. The length of the CDR3 is 14 residues. In DNA, the CDR3 is TGTGCCAGCAGCACCCAGGGGGACGGTTCACCCCTCCACTTT. Its protein is CASSTQGDGSPLHF.

The CDR3 DNA follows: TGCGCCAGCAGCCAAGCACAGAAGTCCTACGAGCAGTACTTC. Amino acid sequence: CASSQAQKSYEQYF. V usage is TRBV4-3 and J usage is TRBJ2-7; D is unresolved. Germline V gene data show CDR1 as LGHNA and CDR2 as YSLEER. The V end lost 1 base, the J end lost 1 base, and 8 bases lay between the germline ends. The CDR3 is made up of 14 amino acids.

This clone is a singleton in its sample. The chain recombines TRBV6-1 with TRBJ1-1; 11 positions match TRBD1. V shed 6 bases and J 4 bases; nucleotides not matched to a gene: 4. Germline lookup yields CDR1 MNHNS and CDR2 SASEGT. The CDR3 loop spans 14 amino acids. The CDR3: CASSPGTGGTEAFF. The CDR3 DNA follows: TGTGCCAGCAGCCCCGGGACAGGGGGCACTGAAGCTTTCTTT.

The chain employs TRBV10-1 and TRBJ2-7; a possible D gene is TRBD1 (5 bases). The CDR3 contains 13 residues. Germline V gene data show CDR1 as WNHNN and CDR2 as SYGVQD (reference sequence). V lost 4 bases and J 6 bases, leaving 13 bases between the germline ends. The CDR3 protein is CASSAETVAEQYF. The CDR3 coding sequence is TGCGCCAGCAGTGCAGAGACAGTGGCCGAGCAGTACTTC.

The chain links TRBV9 to TRBJ2-3; 8 bases agree with TRBD2. The CDR3 runs to 15 residues. Germline trimming cut 4 bases from V and 1 base from J; bases unmatched to any gene: 5. Germline CDR1 and CDR2: SGDLS and YYNGEE. CDR3 residues: CASSRSSGGTDTQYF. The CDR3 region has the DNA TGTGCCAGCAGCCGGAGTAGCGGGGGCACAGATACGCAGTATTTT.

V usage is TRBV27 and J usage is TRBJ1-1; maybe TRBD1 (6 bases). Germline V gives CDR1 MNHEY, CDR2 SMNVEV (reference sequence). The CDR3 runs 14 residues. V was trimmed by 5 bases and J by 3 bases, leaving 13 bases between them. For the CDR3, the DNA is TGTGCCAGCAGTACTACAGGGAGGGACACTGAAGCTTTCTTT. Its protein product is CASSTTGRDTEAFF.

The V call is TRBV4-3, the J call TRBJ1-4, with 9 positions matching TRBD1. This CDR3 region has 15 residues. Germline values: CDR1 LGHNA, CDR2 YSLEER. The V gene end was trimmed by 3 bases and the J gene end by 5 bases; junction bases not matched to a gene: 4. The CDR3 nucleotides are TGCGCCAGCAGCCAGGGGGACAGGGACAATGAAAAACTGTTTTTT. Protein sequence: CASSQGDRDNEKLFF.

The gene calls are TRBV3-1 (or the pseudogene TRBV3-2) and TRBJ1-2, with TRBD1 matching 7 bases. The length of the CDR3 is 14 residues. Germline CDR1 and CDR2: LGHDT and YNNKEL (reference sequence). V lost 4 bases to trimming and J lost 7 bases; unmatched junction nucleotides: 9. CDR3 nucleotide sequence: TGTGCCAGCAGCCCCAAACCGTCAGGGGGTGGCTACACCTTC. Its translation is CASSPKPSGGGYTF.

The V call is TRBV30, the J call TRBJ1-5, with D perhaps TRBD1 (6 bases). The CDR3 contains 12 residues. CDR1 and CDR2 (germline): GTSNPN, SVGIG (reference sequence). Deletions cut 5 bases from V and 4 bases from J, with 9 bases between. The CDR3 loop reads CAWGQKNQPQHF. The CDR3 nucleotides are TGTGCCTGGGGACAGAAAAATCAGCCCCAGCATTTT. Using reference TRBV30 and TRBJ1-5 for the parts outside the CDR3, the full variable domain is SQTIHQWPATLVQPVGSPLSLECTVEGTSNPNLYWYRQAAGRGLQLLFYSVGIGQISSEVPQNLSASRPQDRQFILSSKKLLLSDSGFYLCAWGQKNQPQHFGDGTRLSIL.

The genes are TRBV19 and TRBJ2-1, with 8 positions matching TRBD2. This CDR3 spans 15 amino acids. Germline CDR1 reads LNHDA; CDR2 reads SQIVND (reference sequence). V trimming: 5 bases; J trimming: 4 bases; junction bases outside the gene matches: 7. CDR3 sequence: CASSLGTSGYNEQFF. DNA for the CDR3: TGTGCCAGTAGTCTCGGTACTAGCGGTTACAATGAGCAGTTCTTC.

V gene TRBV6-4 combines with J gene TRBJ2-2; tentative D call: TRBD1 (6 bases). This CDR3 comprises 14 residues. Between the trimmed V and J ends, which lost 4 bases and 9 bases, there was a span of 15 bases. Germline V gene data show CDR1 as MRHNA and CDR2 as SNTAGT. The CDR3 spells CASSATTGIRELFF. The CDR3 DNA is TGTGCCAGCAGTGCGACAACAGGGATCCGGGAGCTGTTTTTT.

The rearrangement uses TRBV7-2 and TRBJ1-5; 7 bases map to TRBD1. With 0 bases clipped from V and 3 bases from J, the junction kept 2 bases outside the gene matches. This CDR3 comprises 15 residues. The germline gives CDR1 SGHTA, CDR2 FQGNSA. CDR3 protein: CASSLAQGPNQPQHF. CDR3 nucleotide sequence: TGTGCCAGCAGCTTAGCACAGGGGCCCAATCAGCCCCAGCATTTT. Combining the CDR3 with reference TRBV7-2 and TRBJ1-5 gives the whole variable domain GAGVSQSPSNKVTEKGKDVELRCDPISGHTALYWYRQSLGQGLEFLIYFQGNSAPDKSGLPSDRFSAERTGGSVSTLTIQRTQQEDSAVYLCASSLAQGPNQPQHFGDGTRLSIL.

The rearrangement uses TRBV14 and TRBJ1-3, with no clear D. Trimming removed 4 bases at V and 8 bases at J, with 18 bases between. Germline CDR1 and CDR2: SGHDN and FVKESK. CDR3 length: 15 residues. CDR3 sequence reads: CASSPLASSVDTIYF. The CDR3 region has the DNA TGTGCCAGCAGCCCCCTTGCATCCAGCGTGGACACCATATATTTT.

This rearrangement joins TRBV7-9 to TRBJ1-5; D is unclear. Trimming took off 4 bases at V and 0 bases at J, with 7 bases between the two ends. CDR1 and CDR2 (germline): SEHNR, FQNEAQ (reference sequence). The CDR3 loop spans 14 amino acids. The CDR3 nucleotides are TGTGCCAGCAGCTCGGGGATTAGCAATCAGCCCCAGCATTTT. This translates into CASSSGISNQPQHF. Combining the CDR3 with reference TRBV7-9 and TRBJ1-5 gives the whole variable domain DTGVSQNPRHKITKRGQNVTFRCDPISEHNRLYWYRQTLGQGPEFLTYFQNEAQLEKSRLLSDRFSAERPKGSFSTLEIQRTEQGDSAMYLCASSSGISNQPQHFGDGTRLSIL.